The T cell receptor (beta chain) under discussion was sequenced for a study of blood T cell repertoires in COVID-19. Study overall: T cells, B-cell-depleted T cells, or PBMCs provided the cDNA or gDNA that served as material.

It was during active infection that Seattle patients were enrolled and then longitudinally followed. CDR1 and CDR2 (germline): SNHLY, FYNNEI. V was pared by 4 bases and J by 1 base, with 0 bases of the junction left unmatched. The CDR3 extends over 13 amino acids. A word on this clone: This sample also contains other DNA sequences that code for the same CDR3.

Produced via immunoSEQ multiplex PCR; TCRdb's table is partial and in-frame only. The sample has a few hundred thousand clones; approximately 90% are singletons. This clonotype was sampled from a woman between 50 and 59 years old with COVID-19, enrolled during active disease. This rearrangement joins TRBV2 to TRBJ1-2; 7 nucleotides agree with TRBD1. Sequenced: peripheral blood. The CDR3 loop is CASSGDSNYGYTF. CDR3 DNA sequence: TGTGCCAGCAGTGGGGACAGTAACTATGGCTACACCTTC.